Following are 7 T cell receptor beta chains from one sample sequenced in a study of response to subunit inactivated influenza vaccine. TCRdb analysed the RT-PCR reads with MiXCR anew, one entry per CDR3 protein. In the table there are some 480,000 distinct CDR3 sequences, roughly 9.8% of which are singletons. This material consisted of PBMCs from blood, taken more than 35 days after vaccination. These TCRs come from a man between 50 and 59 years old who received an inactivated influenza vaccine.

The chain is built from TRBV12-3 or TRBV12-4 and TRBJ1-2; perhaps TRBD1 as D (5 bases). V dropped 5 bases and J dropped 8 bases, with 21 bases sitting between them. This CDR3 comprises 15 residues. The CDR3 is CASSPDTLRGGGYTF. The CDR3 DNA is TGTGCCAGCAGTCCAGATACGTTAAGGGGCGGCGGCTACACCTTC.

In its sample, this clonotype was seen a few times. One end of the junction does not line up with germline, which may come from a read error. The CDR3 bases are TGTGCCAGCACCGTAGGTGGAAGGGGCTCTGGAAACACCATATATTTT. Translation: CASTVGGRGSGNTIYF. This sequence joins TRBV9 and TRBJ1-3; TRBD1 is a possible D gene (5 bases). CDR3 length: 16 amino acids. Germline V gene data show CDR1 as SGDLS and CDR2 as YYNGEE.

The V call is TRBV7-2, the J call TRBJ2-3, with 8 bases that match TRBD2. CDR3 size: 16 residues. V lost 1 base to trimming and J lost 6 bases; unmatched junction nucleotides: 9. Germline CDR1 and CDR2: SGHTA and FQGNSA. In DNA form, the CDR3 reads TGTGCCAGCAGCTTAGTAATCCAGCGGGGGACGGATACGCAGTATTTT. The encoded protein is CASSLVIQRGTDTQYF.

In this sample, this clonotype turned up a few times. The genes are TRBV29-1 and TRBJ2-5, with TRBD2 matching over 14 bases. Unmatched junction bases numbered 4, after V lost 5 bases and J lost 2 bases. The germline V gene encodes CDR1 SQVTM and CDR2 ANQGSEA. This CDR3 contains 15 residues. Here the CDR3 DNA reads TGCAGCGTTCTAAGACTAGCGGGGGGGCAAGAGACCCAGTACTTC. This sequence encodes CSVLRLAGGQETQYF.

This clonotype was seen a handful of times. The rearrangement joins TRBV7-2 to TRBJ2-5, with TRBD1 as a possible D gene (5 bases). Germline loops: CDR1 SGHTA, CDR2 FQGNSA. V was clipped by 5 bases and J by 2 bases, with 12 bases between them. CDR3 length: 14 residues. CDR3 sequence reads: CASSVSRTQETQYF. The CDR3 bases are TGTGCCAGCAGCGTTAGCCGGACACAAGAGACCCAGTACTTC.

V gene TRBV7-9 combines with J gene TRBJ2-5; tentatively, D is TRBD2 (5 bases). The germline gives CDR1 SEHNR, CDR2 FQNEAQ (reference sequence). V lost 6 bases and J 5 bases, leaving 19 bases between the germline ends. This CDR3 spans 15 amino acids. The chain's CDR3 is CASRPDSGYRETQYF. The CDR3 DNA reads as TGTGCCAGCAGACCGGATTCGGGGTATCGGGAGACCCAGTACTTC.

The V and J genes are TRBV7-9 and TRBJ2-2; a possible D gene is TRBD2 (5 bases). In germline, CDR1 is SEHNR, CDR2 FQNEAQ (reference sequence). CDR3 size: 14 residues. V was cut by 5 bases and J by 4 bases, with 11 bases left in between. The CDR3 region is CASSDREFTGELFF. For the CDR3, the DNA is TGTGCCAGCAGCGACCGGGAATTCACCGGGGAGCTGTTTTTT.